This TCR beta chain stems from a study of CD8 T cells in ankylosing spondylitis. Overall study results and limits: Characteristic of ankylosing spondylitis blood, it appeared, was a TCR beta motif comprising 7 to 9 highly homologous variants. Relatively rare in peripheral blood, disease-linked clones were also CD8+.

Details on this clonotype: No antigen is known for it.

In germline, CDR1 is SEHNR, CDR2 FQNEAQ (reference sequence). The CDR3 contains 15 residues. V lost 3 bases and J lost 7; bases outside the gene matches: 9. MiXCR, applied by TCRdb to the 5' RACE reads, yields one record per CDR3 protein. Among roughly 240,000 distinct CDR3 sequences listed, roughly a third were seen once. This clonotype was sampled from a male donor with ankylosing spondylitis or in good health (not recorded which). The chain is built from TRBV7-9 and TRBJ1-5; 7 bases fit TRBD1. Sequenced material: blood, either unsorted or a sorted T cell fraction (not recorded which). Written as DNA, the CDR3 is TGTGCCAGCAGCTTGGCCGGGACAGACCTACAGCCCCAGCATTTT. Its translation is CASSLAGTDLQPQHF.